One sample yielded the 18 T cell receptor beta chains listed below, sequenced in a study of cytomegalovirus exposure and HLA in healthy donors. PCR employed 60 Vbeta and 13 Jbeta primers. TCRdb's table, derived via immunoSEQ multiplex PCR, lists solely in-frame clones and lacks some. The data hold 200,000 to 250,000 clones, with approximately 70% observed a single time. The sequencing sample was made of PBMCs. The receptor source for this set is a woman in her thirties in good health and CMV-seronegative.

This chain uses TRBV6-6 with TRBJ1-4; 11 bases agree with TRBD1. This CDR3 region has 14 residues. Trimming cost V 5 bases and J 8 bases; bases outside gene matches: 4. Germline values: CDR1 MNHNY, CDR2 SVGAGI (reference sequence). The CDR3 reads CASSLDRGREKLFF. The CDR3 DNA reads TGTGCCAGCAGTCTGGACAGGGGGCGGGAAAAACTGTTTTTT.

V usage is TRBV30 and J usage is TRBJ1-1, with TRBD1 identical over 8 bases. J gave up 8 bases and V 1 base, and 6 bases lay outside the gene matches. Looked up from germline, CDR1 is GTSNPN and CDR2 is SVGIG (reference sequence). This CDR3 is 13 amino acids long. CDR3 DNA sequence: TGTGCCTGGAGTGGGGGTTGGACAGGGGAAGCTTTCTTT. The encoded protein is CAWSGGWTGEAFF.

The chain uses TRBV2 and TRBJ1-1, with D uncertain. CDR3 length equals 14 residues. Per the germline V gene, CDR1 is SNHLY and CDR2 is FYNNEI. V lost 4 bases, J lost 4 bases, and 13 bases lay in between. CDR3 DNA: TGTGCCAGCAGTGCTGAGGGTATTGCCACTGAAGCTTTCTTT. It translates to CASSAEGIATEAFF.

V gene TRBV2 combines with J gene TRBJ1-3; perhaps TRBD1 as D (6 bases). The V gene's germline CDR1 is SNHLY and CDR2 FYNNEI. Trimming stripped 4 bases from V and 2 bases from J, with 12 bases between. CDR3 size: 15 residues. CDR3 sequence (DNA): TGTGCCAGCAGTGTGGAGGCAGGGGCTGGAAACACCATATATTTT. Its protein product is CASSVEAGAGNTIYF.

The V gene is TRBV6-5, the J gene TRBJ1-2; D gene unclear. The V gene lost 4 bases and the J gene lost 3 bases, with 12 bases spanning the gap. Germline CDR1 reads MNHEY; CDR2 reads SVGAGI. CDR3 size: 14 residues. The DNA for the CDR3 is TGTGCCAGCAGTTCACCATCTACGGACTATGGCTACACCTTC. The encoded protein is CASSSPSTDYGYTF.

The J gene is TRBJ2-2, the V gene TRBV19; no firm D call. The CDR3 runs to 14 residues. Per germline, CDR1 LNHDA and CDR2 SQIVND (reference sequence). The ends were cut back, 3 bases at V and 3 bases at J, with 8 bases in the middle. Here the CDR3 DNA reads TGTGCCAGTAGTATGGGCAGAGACACCGGGGAGCTGTTTTTT. Residues: CASSMGRDTGELFF.

V usage is TRBV9 and J usage is TRBJ1-1, with 8 bases identical to TRBD1. The CDR3 consists of 17 residues. Germline V gene data show CDR1 as SGDLS and CDR2 as YYNGEE. The junction had 9 bases not matched to a gene; V was cut back by 0 bases and J by 2 bases. The CDR3 sequence: CASSVGDRPARNTEAFF. In DNA form, the CDR3 reads TGTGCCAGCAGCGTAGGGGACAGGCCGGCAAGAAACACTGAAGCTTTCTTT.

This clone was counted a few times. V and J are TRBV29-1 and TRBJ1-1; possible D gene TRBD1, 5 bases. Germline assignment: CDR1 SQVTM and CDR2 ANQGSEA. Trimming left V 1 base short and J 5 bases short, with 14 bases between. CDR3 length: 14 amino acids. CDR3 sequence reads: CSVEVTGLRTEAFF. In DNA, the CDR3 is TGCAGCGTTGAAGTAACAGGTCTCCGGACTGAAGCTTTCTTT.

The chain carries TRBV19 and TRBJ2-5; 14 bases fit TRBD2. CDR1 and CDR2 (germline): LNHDA, SQIVND (reference sequence). This CDR3 is 18 amino acids long. Unmatched junction bases numbered 13, after V lost 4 bases and J lost 6 bases. This CDR3 is CASSKISAGTSGSQTQYF. In DNA form, the CDR3 reads TGTGCCAGTAGTAAAATTTCCGCCGGGACTAGCGGGAGTCAGACCCAGTACTTC.

This clone was counted between two and nine times. The gene calls are TRBV7-9 and TRBJ2-1; TRBD2 matches at 12 bases. This CDR3 region has 17 residues. The V segment lost 4 bases and the J segment 7 bases; nucleotides outside the gene matches: 11. Germline V CDR1 and CDR2: SEHNR, FQNEAQ (reference sequence). In DNA, the CDR3 is TGTGCCAGCAGCTCATCGACTAGCGGGGGCCCCTTTAATGAGCAGTTCTTC. Translation: CASSSSTSGGPFNEQFF. Variable domain in full (rest from reference TRBV7-9 and TRBJ2-1): DTGVSQNPRHKITKRGQNVTFRCDPISEHNRLYWYRQTLGQGPEFLTYFQNEAQLEKSRLLSDRFSAERPKGSFSTLEIQRTEQGDSAMYLCASSSSTSGGPFNEQFFGPGTRLTVL.

This clone turned up a few times. V usage is TRBV7-9 and J usage is TRBJ1-1, with 10 bases identical to TRBD1. Germline values: CDR1 SEHNR, CDR2 FQNEAQ (reference sequence). The CDR3 contains 13 residues. Trimming at V came to 5 bases and at J to 11 bases, leaving 8 bases not matched to a gene. The CDR3 reads CASSGTGDFSAFF. As DNA, the CDR3 is TGTGCCAGCAGCGGGACAGGGGATTTCTCGGCTTTCTTT.

This clone occurred once. The chain carries TRBV7-2 and TRBJ2-5; 9 bases map to TRBD2. Unmatched junction bases numbered 6, after V lost 1 base and J lost 12 bases. Germline V gene sequence: CDR1 SGHTA, CDR2 FQGNSA. The CDR3 sequence is 13 residues long. The CDR3 DNA sequence: TGTGCCAGCAGCTTAGTGCTAGCGGGACTTAAGTACTTC. It yields the protein CASSLVLAGLKYF.

This chain joins TRBV30 and TRBJ2-7, with TRBD2 identical over 11 bases. CDR1 and CDR2 (germline): GTSNPN, SVGIG (reference sequence). The V segment lost 3 bases and the J segment 3 bases; nucleotides outside the gene matches: 7. CDR3 length equals 15 residues. The CDR3 DNA sequence: TGTGCCTGGAGGGCCTTAGCGGGAGGGAGCTACGAGCAGTACTTC. Its protein is CAWRALAGGSYEQYF.

The J gene is TRBJ1-5, the V gene TRBV4-1, with D unclear. This CDR3 comprises 14 residues. V was clipped by 4 bases and J by 0 bases, with 7 bases between them. Germline V lookup: CDR1 MGHRA, CDR2 YSYEKL. The CDR3 DNA reads as TGCGCCAGCAGCCCTATGTATAGCAATCAGCCCCAGCATTTT. The encoded protein is CASSPMYSNQPQHF.

V usage is TRBV30 and J usage is TRBJ2-5; 13 bases fit TRBD2. The J call is doubtful: the DNA matches TRBJ2-7 better. Germline assignment: CDR1 GTSNPN and CDR2 SVGIG (reference sequence). The CDR3 length is 15 residues. The CDR3 DNA is TGTGCCTGCGATTGGACTAGCGGGAGCTCCTACGAGCAGTACTTC. This translates into CACDWTSGSSYEQYF.

The V call is TRBV7-9, the J call TRBJ1-1; D perhaps matches TRBD1 (5 bases). Germline lookup yields CDR1 SEHNR and CDR2 FQNEAQ (reference sequence). This CDR3 has 14 amino acids. The germline V and J ends were trimmed by 2 bases and 7 bases, with 14 bases remaining between them. Here the CDR3 DNA reads TGTGCCAGCAGCTTAAGAAGGGGAGGACTTGAAGCTTTCTTT. Protein: CASSLRRGGLEAFF.

The chain carries TRBV2 and TRBJ1-5; the match to TRBD1 covers 9 bases. CDR1 SNHLY and CDR2 FYNNEI come from the germline V gene. The junction had 6 bases not matched to a gene; V was cut back by 6 bases and J by 6 bases. CDR3 length equals 14 residues. CDR3 amino acids: CASSGQGNGQPQHF. For the CDR3, the DNA is TGTGCCAGCAGCGGACAGGGGAACGGTCAGCCCCAGCATTTT. The full variable domain, in which reference TRBV2 and TRBJ1-5 provide the parts outside the CDR3, is EPEVTQTPSHQVTQMGQEVILRCVPISNHLYFYWYRQILGQKVEFLVSFYNNEISEKSEIFDDQFSVERPDGSNFTLKIRSTKLEDSAMYFCASSGQGNGQPQHFGDGTRLSIL.

V usage is TRBV6-6 and J usage is TRBJ1-5, with TRBD1 matching over 10 bases. V lost 6 bases, J lost 7 bases, and 9 bases stayed unmatched. This CDR3 has 15 amino acids. CDR1 and CDR2 (germline): MNHNY, SVGAGI (reference sequence). This CDR3 is CASSLTGQGWQPQHF. The DNA of the CDR3 is TGTGCCAGCAGCCTCACGGGACAGGGGTGGCAGCCCCAGCATTTT.